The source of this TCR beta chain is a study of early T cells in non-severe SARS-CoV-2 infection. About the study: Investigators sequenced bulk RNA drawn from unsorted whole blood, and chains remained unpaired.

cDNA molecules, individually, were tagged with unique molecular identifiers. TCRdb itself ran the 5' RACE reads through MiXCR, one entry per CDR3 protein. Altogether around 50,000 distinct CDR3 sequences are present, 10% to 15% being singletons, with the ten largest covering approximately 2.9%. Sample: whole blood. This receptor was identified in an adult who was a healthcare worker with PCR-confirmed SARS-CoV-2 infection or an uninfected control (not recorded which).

The CDR3 sequence is CASSPGQGMYEQYF. For the CDR3, the DNA is TGTGCCAGCAGCCCGGGACAGGGGATGTACGAGCAGTACTTC. The chain carries TRBV5-6 and TRBJ2-7; the match to TRBD1 covers 10 bases. Germline V gene sequence: CDR1 SGHDT, CDR2 YYEEEE. J gave up 4 bases and V 4 bases, and 5 bases lay outside the gene matches. The CDR3 length is 14 residues.